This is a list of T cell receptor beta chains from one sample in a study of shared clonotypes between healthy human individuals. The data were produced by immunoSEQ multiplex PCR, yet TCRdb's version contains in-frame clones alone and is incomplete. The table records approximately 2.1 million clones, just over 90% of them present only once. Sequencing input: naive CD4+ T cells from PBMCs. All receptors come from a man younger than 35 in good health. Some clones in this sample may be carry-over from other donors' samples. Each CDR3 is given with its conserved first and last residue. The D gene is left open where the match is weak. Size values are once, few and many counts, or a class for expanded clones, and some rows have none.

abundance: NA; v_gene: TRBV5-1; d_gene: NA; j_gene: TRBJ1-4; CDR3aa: CASGPGFGEKLFF; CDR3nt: TGCGCCAGCGGCCCGGGGTTTGGGGAAAAACTGTTTTTT
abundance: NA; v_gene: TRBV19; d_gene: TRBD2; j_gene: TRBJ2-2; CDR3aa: CASSIQAGANTGELFF; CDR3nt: TGTGCCAGTAGTATACAAGCGGGAGCGAACACCGGGGAGCTGTTTTTT
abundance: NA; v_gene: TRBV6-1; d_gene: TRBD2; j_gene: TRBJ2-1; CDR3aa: CASSEGGVAYNEQFF; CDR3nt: TGTGCCAGCAGTGAGGGGGGGGTGGCCTACAATGAGCAGTTCTTC
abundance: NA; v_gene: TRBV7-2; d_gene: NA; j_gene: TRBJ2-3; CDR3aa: CASSLEVLDTQYF; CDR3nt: TGTGCCAGCAGCTTAGAGGTCCTGGATACGCAGTATTTT
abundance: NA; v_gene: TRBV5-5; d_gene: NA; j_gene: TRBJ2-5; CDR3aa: CASSSRVPETQYF; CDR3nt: TGTGCCAGCAGCTCGCGCGTCCCAGAGACCCAGTACTTC
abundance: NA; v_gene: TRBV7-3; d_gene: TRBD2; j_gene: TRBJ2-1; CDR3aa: CASSFFIAGGTAALFF; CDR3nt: TGTGCCAGCAGCTTTTTTATTGCGGGGGGGACAGCCGCTCTGTTCTTC
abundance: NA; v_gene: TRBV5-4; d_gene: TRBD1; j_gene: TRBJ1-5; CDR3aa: CASSLWAGGASGQPQHF; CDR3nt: TGTGCCAGCAGCTTGTGGGCAGGGGGCGCTTCTGGTCAGCCCCAGCATTTT
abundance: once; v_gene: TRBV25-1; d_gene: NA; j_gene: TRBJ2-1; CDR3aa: CASSGGKGRPYNEQFF; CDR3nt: TGTGCCAGCAGTGGGGGGAAGGGTCGCCCCTACAATGAGCAGTTCTTC
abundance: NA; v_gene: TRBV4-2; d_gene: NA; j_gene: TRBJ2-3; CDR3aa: CASSQEEHPDTQYF; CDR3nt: TGTGCCAGCAGCCAAGAGGAGCACCCAGATACGCAGTATTTT
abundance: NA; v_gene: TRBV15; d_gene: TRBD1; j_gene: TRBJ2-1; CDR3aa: CATSSLGQGYNEQFF; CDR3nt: TGTGCCACCAGCAGTCTGGGACAGGGTTACAATGAGCAGTTCTTC
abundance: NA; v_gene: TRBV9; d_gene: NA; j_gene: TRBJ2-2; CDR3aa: CASSVATSGAYRELFF; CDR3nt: TGTGCCAGCAGCGTAGCCACTTCAGGGGCCTACCGGGAGCTGTTTTTT
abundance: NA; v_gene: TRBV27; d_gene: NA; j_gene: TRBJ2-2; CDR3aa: CASSLFVGRNTGELFF; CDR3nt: TGTGCCAGCAGTTTATTCGTGGGTAGGAACACCGGGGAGCTGTTTTTT
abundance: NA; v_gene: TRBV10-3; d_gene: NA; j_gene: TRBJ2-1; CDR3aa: CAISEFWSEQFF; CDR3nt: TGTGCCATCAGTGAATTCTGGAGTGAGCAGTTCTTC
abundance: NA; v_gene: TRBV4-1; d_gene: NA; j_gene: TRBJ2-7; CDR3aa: CASSQDRGGKRYEQYF; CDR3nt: TGCGCCAGCAGCCAAGATCGCGGAGGAAAACGCTACGAGCAGTACTTC
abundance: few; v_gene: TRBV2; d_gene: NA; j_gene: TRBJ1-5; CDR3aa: CASRGTVGPQHF; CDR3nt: TGTGCCAGCAGAGGGACCGTTGGGCCCCAGCATTTT
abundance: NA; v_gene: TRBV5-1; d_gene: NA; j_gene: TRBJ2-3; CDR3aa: CASQFRGGLSTDTQYF; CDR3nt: TGCGCCAGTCAGTTTCGGGGCGGACTAAGCACAGATACGCAGTATTTT
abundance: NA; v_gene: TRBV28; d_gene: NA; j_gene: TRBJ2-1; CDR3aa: CASRLDPRGEQFF; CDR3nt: TGTGCCAGCAGACTCGACCCACGGGGTGAGCAGTTCTTC
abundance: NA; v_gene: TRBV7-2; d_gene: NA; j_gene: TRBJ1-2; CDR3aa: CASSLIGNRRNYGYTF; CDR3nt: TGTGCCAGCAGCTTGATCGGGAACAGGCGGAACTATGGCTACACCTTC
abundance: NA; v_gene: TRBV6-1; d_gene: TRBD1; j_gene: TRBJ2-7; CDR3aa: CASSSQGQGHEQYF; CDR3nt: TGTGCCAGCAGTTCCCAGGGACAGGGCCACGAGCAGTACTTC
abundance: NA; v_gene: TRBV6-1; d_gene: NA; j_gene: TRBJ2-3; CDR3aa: CASSRGAGATDTQYF; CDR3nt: TGTGCCAGCAGTCGGGGGGCAGGGGCAACAGATACGCAGTATTTT
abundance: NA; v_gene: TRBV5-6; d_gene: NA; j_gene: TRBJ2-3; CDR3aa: CASTHSLSRDTQYF; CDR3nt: TGTGCCAGCACCCACTCCCTCAGTCGGGATACGCAGTATTTT
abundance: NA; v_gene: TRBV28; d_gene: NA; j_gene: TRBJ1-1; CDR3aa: CASNPTGLGMNTEAFF; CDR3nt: TGTGCCAGCAACCCCACCGGGCTTGGGATGAACACTGAAGCTTTCTTT
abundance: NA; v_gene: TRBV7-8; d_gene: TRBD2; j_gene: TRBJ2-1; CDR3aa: CASSPPGLAPYNEQFF; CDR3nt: TGTGCCAGCAGCCCGCCCGGACTAGCGCCCTACAATGAGCAGTTCTTC
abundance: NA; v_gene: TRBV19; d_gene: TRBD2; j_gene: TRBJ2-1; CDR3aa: CASSRTSGSNYNEQFF; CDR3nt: TGTGCCAGTAGTAGGACTAGCGGGAGTAATTACAATGAGCAGTTCTTC
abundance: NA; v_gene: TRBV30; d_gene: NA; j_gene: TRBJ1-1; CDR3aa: CAWSVTRTEAFF; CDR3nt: TGTGCCTGGAGTGTAACTCGGACTGAAGCTTTCTTT
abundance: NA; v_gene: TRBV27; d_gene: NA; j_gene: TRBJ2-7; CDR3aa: CASSSGAHTYEQYF; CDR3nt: TGTGCCAGCAGTTCCGGGGCTCATACCTACGAGCAGTACTTC
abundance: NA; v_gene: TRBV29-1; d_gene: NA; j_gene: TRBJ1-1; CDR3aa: CSAEGQSQLEAFF; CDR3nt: TGCAGCGCCGAAGGACAGAGCCAGCTTGAAGCTTTCTTT
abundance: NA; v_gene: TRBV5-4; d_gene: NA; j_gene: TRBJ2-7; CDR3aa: CASSLVGGEQYF; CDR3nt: TGTGCCAGCAGCTTGGTGGGTGGTGAGCAGTACTTC
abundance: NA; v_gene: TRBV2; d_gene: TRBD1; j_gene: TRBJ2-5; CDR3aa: CASSAQGEETQYF; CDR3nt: TGTGCCAGCAGTGCACAGGGGGAAGAGACCCAGTACTTC
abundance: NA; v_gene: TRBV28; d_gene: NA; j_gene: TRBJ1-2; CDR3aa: CASSPDGTPIYGYTF; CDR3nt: TGTGCCAGCAGTCCGGACGGGACACCTATCTATGGCTACACCTTC